This TCR beta chain was recorded in a study of cytomegalovirus exposure and HLA in healthy donors. Study results and caveats: Among the CMV-associated chains, a few were confirmed in vitro as specific for CMV antigens.

PCR primers comprised 60 Vbeta and 13 Jbeta primers. Sequenced by immunoSEQ multiplex PCR; TCRdb stores in-frame clones only, minus some. Among around 86,000 clones listed, approximately 79% were seen once. Germline-derived CDR1 and CDR2 are LGHNA and YNFKEQ. This CDR3 has 18 residues. This clone has more than one count but fewer than ten. Its antigen is not identified. A junction boundary mismatches the germline segment, possibly from a read error. The TCR comes from a female donor in good health and CMV-seronegative. Sequenced sample: PBMCs. The rearrangement links TRBV4-2 to TRBJ1-6; the D gene is possibly TRBD1 (6 bases). CDR3 DNA sequence: TGTGCCATCAGCCAGGAGAACAGGGTCAGCTCCTATAATTCACCCCTCCACTTT. It specifies CAISQENRVSSYNSPLHF.